The rows below give T cell receptor beta chains drawn from one sample of a study of blood T cell repertoires in COVID-19. Sequenced by immunoSEQ multiplex PCR; TCRdb stores in-frame clones only, minus some. The table includes a few hundred thousand clones, more than 70% detected once. Sequenced input: peripheral blood. The receptors were sampled from a woman between 25 and 40 years old with COVID-19, enrolled during active disease. Each CDR3 is given with its conserved first and last residue. A D gene is named only where the DNA matches it firmly. Only part of the rows carry a size: once, few, many, or a class if the clone is expanded.

- TRBD2 TRBJ2-1 TRBV9 TGTGCCAGCAGCCCTGGGACTAGCGGGCATTACAATGAGCAGTTCTTC CASSPGTSGHYNEQFF
once TRBD2 TRBJ2-5 TRBV2 TGTGCCAGCAGCAAACTAGCGGGGGGACAAGAGACCCAGTACTTC CASSKLAGGQETQYF
- TRBD2 TRBJ2-4 TRBV2 TGTGCCAGCAGTGGGACTAGCGGGGGGACAGCCAAAAACATTCAGTACTTC CASSGTSGGTAKNIQYF
- TRBD1 TRBJ1-1 TRBV30 TGTGCCTGGGGACAGGGTGAAACTGAAGCTTTCTTT CAWGQGETEAFF
- TRBD1 TRBJ1-5 TRBV6-2/TRBV6-3 TGTGCCAGCAGTTACTCCCCAAGGGACAGCAAGAGCAATCAGCCCCAGCATTTT CASSYSPRDSKSNQPQHF
- - TRBJ2-4 TRBV6-6 TGTGCCAGCAGTGGAGCCCGGGGGTCCAAAAACATTCAGTACTTC CASSGARGSKNIQYF
- TRBD1 TRBJ2-1 TRBV4-1 TGCGCCAGCAGCCAAGATCGGCGGGACAGGGGGCGGGATGAGCAGTTCTTC CASSQDRRDRGRDEQFF
- - TRBJ2-1 TRBV4-1 TGCGCCAGCAGTCACGACTATGGGGTCTACAATGAGCAGTTCTTC CASSHDYGVYNEQFF
once TRBD2 TRBJ2-3 TRBV15 TGTGCCACCAGCAGAGAGGGACTAGCGGGGGGGAGGGATACGCAGTATTTT CATSREGLAGGRDTQYF
- - TRBJ2-1 TRBV4-3 TGCGCCAGCAGCCAAGATCGTCGGGAAATTGGGCAGTTCTTC CASSQDRREIGQFF
- - TRBJ2-3 TRBV12-5 TGTGCTAGTGGTCTAACAGATACGCAGTATTTT CASGLTDTQYF
- TRBD2 TRBJ2-5 TRBV24-1 TGTGCCACCAGTGATTTGTGGGGGGGTCGAGAGACCCAGTACTTC CATSDLWGGRETQYF
- TRBD2 TRBJ2-3 TRBV7-6 TGTGCCAGCAGCCCGACCCGAGCGGGAGGGCCATCAGATACGCAGTATTTT CASSPTRAGGPSDTQYF
- - TRBJ2-3 TRBV19 TGTGCCAGTAGTACAGGGACTTTTATCACAGATACGCAGTATTTT CASSTGTFITDTQYF
- - TRBJ2-5 TRBV19 TGTGCCAGTAGTATCGGTGGGAGCTCTGACTTAAAAGAGACCCAGTACTTC CASSIGGSSDLKETQYF
- - TRBJ1-1 TRBV3-1/TRBV3-2 TGTGCCAGCAGCCCCAGGGAAGGGGACACTGAAGCTTTCTTT CASSPREGDTEAFF
- - TRBJ1-3 TRBV4-1 TGCGCCAGCAGCCTACGCCAGGACTTCTCTGGAAACACCATATATTTT CASSLRQDFSGNTIYF
once TRBD1 TRBJ1-1 TRBV4-1 TGCGCCAGCAGCCCATCCGAGGACAGGTTCAACACTGAAGCTTTCTTT CASSPSEDRFNTEAFF
few - TRBJ2-1 TRBV5-4 TGTGCCAGCAGCTTGGGACAGGTTGGCAATGAGCAGTTCTTC CASSLGQVGNEQFF
- TRBD2 TRBJ2-1 TRBV24-1 TGTGCCACCAGTGGACCCGGGGGGGGGAGCTCCTACAATGAGCAGTTCTTC CATSGPGGGSSYNEQFF
- - TRBJ1-2 TRBV6-5 TGTGCCAGCACCTCAATTGCGGGGGACTATGGCTACACCTTC CASTSIAGDYGYTF
- TRBD1 TRBJ1-6 TRBV28 TGTGCCAGCAGTCCAAGGACAGGGTTCGATTCACCCCTCCACTTT CASSPRTGFDSPLHF
- TRBD1 TRBJ1-1 TRBV28 TGTGCCAGCAGTGAGGAAACAGGGGGGTGGCCTGAAGCTTTCTTT CASSEETGGWPEAFF
once TRBD1 TRBJ1-5 TRBV19 TGTGCCAGTAGTATCTTGGTACGAGACAGGGGGCGCAGGCAGCCCCAGCATTTT CASSILVRDRGRRQPQHF
- - TRBJ1-6 TRBV4-1 TGCGCCAGCAGCCAATTTAAGGGACTTGATAATTCACCCCTCCACTTT CASSQFKGLDNSPLHF
- - TRBJ1-2 TRBV7-9 TGTGCCAGCACAGGGCCCCCGGGGTATGGCTACACCTTC CASTGPPGYGYTF
- TRBD1 TRBJ2-7 TRBV28 TGTGCCAGCAGTTACGGGACAGCGGCTACCTACGAGCAGTACTTC CASSYGTAATYEQYF